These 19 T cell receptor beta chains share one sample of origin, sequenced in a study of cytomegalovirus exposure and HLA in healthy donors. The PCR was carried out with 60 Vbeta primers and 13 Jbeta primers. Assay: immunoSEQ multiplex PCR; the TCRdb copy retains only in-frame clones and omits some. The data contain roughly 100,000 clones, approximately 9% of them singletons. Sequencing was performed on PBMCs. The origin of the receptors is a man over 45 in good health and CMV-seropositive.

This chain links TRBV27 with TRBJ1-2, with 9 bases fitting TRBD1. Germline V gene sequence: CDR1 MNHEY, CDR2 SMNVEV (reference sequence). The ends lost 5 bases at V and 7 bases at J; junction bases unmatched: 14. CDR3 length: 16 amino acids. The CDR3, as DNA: TGTGCCAGCAGTCCATTAGGGGGGACAGGGAATTCTGGCTACACCTTC. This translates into CASSPLGGTGNSGYTF.

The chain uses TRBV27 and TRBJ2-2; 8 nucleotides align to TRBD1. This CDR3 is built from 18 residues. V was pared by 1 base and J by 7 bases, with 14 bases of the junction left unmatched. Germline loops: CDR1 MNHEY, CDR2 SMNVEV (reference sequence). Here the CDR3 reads CASSLWVSGGSIVGELFF. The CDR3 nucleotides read TGTGCCAGCAGTTTATGGGTATCAGGGGGCTCGATCGTCGGGGAGCTGTTTTTT.

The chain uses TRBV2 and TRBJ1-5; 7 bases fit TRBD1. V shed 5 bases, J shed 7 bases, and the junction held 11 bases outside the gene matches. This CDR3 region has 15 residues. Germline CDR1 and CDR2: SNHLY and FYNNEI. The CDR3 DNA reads TGTGCCAGCAGTACGGCACAGGGGTATAAGCAGCCCCAGCATTTT. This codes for CASSTAQGYKQPQHF.

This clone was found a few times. CDR3 protein: CSVGRTSGPYEQYF. CDR3 in DNA: TGCAGCGTTGGTCGGACTAGCGGACCCTACGAGCAGTACTTC. This chain uses TRBV29-1 with TRBJ2-5; TRBD2 matches 10 bases. The better agreement between TRBJ2-7 and the DNA end casts doubt on the J call. The CDR3 runs 14 residues. The germline CDR1 and CDR2 sequences are SQVTM and ANQGSEA.

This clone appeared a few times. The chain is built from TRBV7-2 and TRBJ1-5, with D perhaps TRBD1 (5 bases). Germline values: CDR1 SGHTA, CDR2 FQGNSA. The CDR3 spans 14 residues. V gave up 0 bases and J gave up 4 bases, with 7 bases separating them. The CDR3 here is CASSLADTNQPQHF. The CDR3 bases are TGTGCCAGCAGCTTAGCGGACACTAATCAGCCCCAGCATTTT.

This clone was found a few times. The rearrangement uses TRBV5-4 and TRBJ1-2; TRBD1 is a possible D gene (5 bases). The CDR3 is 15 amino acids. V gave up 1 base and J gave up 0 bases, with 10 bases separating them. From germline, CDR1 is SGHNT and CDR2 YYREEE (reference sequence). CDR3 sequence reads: CASSLPGGANYGYTF. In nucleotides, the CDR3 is TGTGCCAGCAGCTTGCCGGGGGGAGCTAACTATGGCTACACCTTC.

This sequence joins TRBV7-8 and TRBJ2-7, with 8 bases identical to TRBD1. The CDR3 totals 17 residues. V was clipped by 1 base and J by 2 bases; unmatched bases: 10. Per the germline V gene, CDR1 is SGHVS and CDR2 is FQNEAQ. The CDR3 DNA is TGTGCCAGCAGCTTAGATCAGACCGGGACAGGTCCCTACGAGCAGTACTTC. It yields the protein CASSLDQTGTGPYEQYF.

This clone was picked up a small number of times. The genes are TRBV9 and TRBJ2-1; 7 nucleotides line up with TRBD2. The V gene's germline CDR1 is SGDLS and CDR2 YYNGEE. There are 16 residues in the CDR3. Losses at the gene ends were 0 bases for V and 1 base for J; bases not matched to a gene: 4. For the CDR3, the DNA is TGTGCCAGCAGCGTAGAGGGAGCGGGATCCTACAATGAGCAGTTCTTC. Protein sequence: CASSVEGAGSYNEQFF.

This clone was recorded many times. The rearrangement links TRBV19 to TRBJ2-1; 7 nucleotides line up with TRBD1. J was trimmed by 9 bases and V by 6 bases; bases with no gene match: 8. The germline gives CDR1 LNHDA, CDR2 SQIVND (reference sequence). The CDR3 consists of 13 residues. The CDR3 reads CASRAGGEGEQFF. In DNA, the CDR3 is TGTGCCAGTAGGGCAGGGGGAGAGGGTGAGCAGTTCTTC.

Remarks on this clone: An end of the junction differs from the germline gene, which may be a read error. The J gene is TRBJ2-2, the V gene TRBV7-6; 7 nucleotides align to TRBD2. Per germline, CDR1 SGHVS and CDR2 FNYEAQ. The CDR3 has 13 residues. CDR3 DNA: TGTGCCAGAAGCTTGGCGAACCCGGGGGGACTGTTTTTT. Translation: CARSLANPGGLFF.

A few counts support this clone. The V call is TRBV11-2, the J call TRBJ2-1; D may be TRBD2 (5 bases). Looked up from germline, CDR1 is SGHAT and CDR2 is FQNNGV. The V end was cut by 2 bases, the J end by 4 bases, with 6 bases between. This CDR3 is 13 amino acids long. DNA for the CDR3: TGTGCCAGCAGCTTATCGGGGTACAATGAGCAGTTCTTC. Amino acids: CASSLSGYNEQFF. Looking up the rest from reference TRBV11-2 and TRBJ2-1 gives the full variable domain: EAGVAQSPRYKIIEKRQSVAFWCNPISGHATLYWYQQILGQGPKLLIQFQNNGVVDDSQLPKDRFSAERLKGVDSTLKIQPAKLEDSAVYLCASSLSGYNEQFFGPGTRLTVL.

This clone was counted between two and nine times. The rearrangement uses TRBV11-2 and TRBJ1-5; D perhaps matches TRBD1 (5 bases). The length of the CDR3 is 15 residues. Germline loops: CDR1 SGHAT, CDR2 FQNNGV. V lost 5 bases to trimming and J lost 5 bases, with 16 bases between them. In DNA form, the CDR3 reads TGTGCCAGCAGCCGTACGGCGGGGCGCGATCAGCCCCAGCATTTT. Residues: CASSRTAGRDQPQHF.

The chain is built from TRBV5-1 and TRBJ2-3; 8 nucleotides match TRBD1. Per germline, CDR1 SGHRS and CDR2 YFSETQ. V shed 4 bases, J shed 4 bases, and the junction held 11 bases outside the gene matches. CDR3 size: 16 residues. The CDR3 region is CASSQDQGQGADTQYF. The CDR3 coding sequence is TGCGCCAGCAGCCAAGACCAAGGACAGGGCGCAGATACGCAGTATTTT.

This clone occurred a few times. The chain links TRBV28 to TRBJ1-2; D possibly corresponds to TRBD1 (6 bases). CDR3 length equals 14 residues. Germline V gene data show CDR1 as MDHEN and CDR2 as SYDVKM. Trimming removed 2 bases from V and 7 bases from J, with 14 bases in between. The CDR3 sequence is CASSLPDRSGGYTF. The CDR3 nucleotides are TGTGCCAGCAGTTTACCTGACAGGTCCGGTGGCTACACCTTC.

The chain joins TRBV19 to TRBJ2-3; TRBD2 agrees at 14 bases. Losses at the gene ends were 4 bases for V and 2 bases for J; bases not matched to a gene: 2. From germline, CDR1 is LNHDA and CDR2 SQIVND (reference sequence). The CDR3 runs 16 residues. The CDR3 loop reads CASSRGLAGVTDTQYF. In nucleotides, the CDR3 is TGTGCCAGTAGTAGGGGACTAGCGGGAGTCACAGATACGCAGTATTTT.

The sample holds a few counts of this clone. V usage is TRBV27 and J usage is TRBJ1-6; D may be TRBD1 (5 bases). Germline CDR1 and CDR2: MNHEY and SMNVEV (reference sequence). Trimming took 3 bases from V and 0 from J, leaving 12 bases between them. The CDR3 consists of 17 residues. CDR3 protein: CASSFRAQSSYNSPLHF. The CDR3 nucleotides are TGTGCCAGCAGTTTCAGGGCCCAGAGCTCCTATAATTCACCCCTCCACTTT.

CDR3 in DNA: TGTGCCAGCTCACCGGGGACAGACACTGAAGCTTTCTTT. Protein product: CASSPGTDTEAFF. The chain couples TRBV18 to TRBJ1-1; 7 bases are a match to TRBD1. The trim removed 3 bases at V and 3 bases at J, leaving 1 base unmatched. Per the germline V gene, CDR1 is KGHSH and CDR2 is LQKENI. There are 13 residues in the CDR3.

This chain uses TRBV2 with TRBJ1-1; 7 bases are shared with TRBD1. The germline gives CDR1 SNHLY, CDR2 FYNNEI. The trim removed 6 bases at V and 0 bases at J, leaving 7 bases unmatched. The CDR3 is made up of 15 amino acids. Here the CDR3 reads CASRFGQDMNTEAFF. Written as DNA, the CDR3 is TGTGCCAGCAGGTTTGGACAGGACATGAACACTGAAGCTTTCTTT.

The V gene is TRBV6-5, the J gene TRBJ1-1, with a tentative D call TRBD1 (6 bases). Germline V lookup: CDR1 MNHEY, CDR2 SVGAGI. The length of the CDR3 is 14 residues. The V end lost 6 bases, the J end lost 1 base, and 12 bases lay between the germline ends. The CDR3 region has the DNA TGTGCCAGCAGCATGACAGGCCCGAACACTGAAGCTTTCTTT. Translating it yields CASSMTGPNTEAFF.